This T cell receptor beta chain was identified during a study of blood T cell repertoires in COVID-19. This CDR3 spans 14 amino acids. Trimming removed 3 bases at V and 0 bases at J, with 8 bases between. Looked up from germline, CDR1 is MDHEN and CDR2 is SYDVKM. In the source study's methods: Counts of nucleated cells, estimated from reference gene primer amplification, were obtained. Data came from immunoSEQ multiplex PCR; TCRdb stores just in-frame clones and leaves some out. The D gene and trimming were derived from the DNA, and the V and J assignments and clone size from that table. The sample consists of around 450,000 clones, roughly 88% of them appearing once.

The chain recombines TRBV28 with TRBJ1-1; no firm D call. Sequencing was carried out using PBMCs or T cells enriched from blood (not recorded which). The receptor was derived from a man younger than 35 who had recovered from COVID-19. The CDR3 DNA is TGTGCCAGCAGTTTTCTTCGGGTGAACACTGAAGCTTTCTTT. It specifies CASSFLRVNTEAFF.